This T cell receptor beta chain was captured by sequencing in a study of response to subunit inactivated influenza vaccine. Broader study findings: Authors suggested each seasonal influenza vaccination recruits few new T cells.

Via MiXCR, TCRdb re-called the RT-PCR reads, giving one row per CDR3 protein. The data hold hundreds of thousands of distinct CDR3 sequences, with about a fifth observed a single time. On this clonotype: Its antigen remains unknown.

The CDR3 extends over 16 amino acids. The source was PBMCs from blood, collected 21 months after vaccination. The chain carries TRBV21-1 and TRBJ2-5; TRBD2 is the table's D call and was not checked against the DNA. TRBV21-1 is a documented pseudogene. This receptor was obtained from a man aged 45-69 years who received an inactivated influenza vaccine. This CDR3 reads CASSKRRGGYGETQYF. The CDR3 DNA reads TGTGCCAGCAGCAAACGGCGGGGGGGCTACGGGGAGACCCAGTACTTC.